A single sample gave rise to the 8 T cell receptor beta chains below, sequenced in a study of Tregs in tolerant kidney transplant recipients. Generated by immunoSEQ multiplex PCR, the TCRdb table keeps only in-frame clones and is missing some. Of roughly 66,000 clones listed, approximately 92% are singletons. The sequences come from CD8+ T cells from blood, collected before the transplant. The receptors here all came from a human donor who received a combined kidney and bone marrow transplant.

J is TRBJ1-5 and V is TRBV30, with 8 bases matching TRBD1. Unmatched junction bases numbered 12, after V lost 2 bases and J lost 6 bases. Germline lookup yields CDR1 GTSNPN and CDR2 SVGIG (reference sequence). The CDR3 loop spans 16 amino acids. DNA of the CDR3: TGTGCCTGGAGTTGGACAGGGTTCCCGAAGTCTCAGCCCCAGCATTTT. Amino acids: CAWSWTGFPKSQPQHF.

The chain recombines TRBV9 with TRBJ2-1; TRBD2 agrees at 9 bases. Trimming at V came to 3 bases and at J to 6 bases, leaving 13 bases not matched to a gene. Germline values: CDR1 SGDLS, CDR2 YYNGEE. The CDR3 is made up of 17 amino acids. DNA for the CDR3: TGTGCCAGCAGCGAAAGCCTCCAGCGGGGGGCGTTCAATGAGCAGTTCTTC. Protein sequence: CASSESLQRGAFNEQFF.

This clone was seen once. The chain employs TRBV28 and TRBJ2-7; D gene ambiguous. Germline V gene lookup returns CDR1 MDHEN and CDR2 SYDVKM. Trimming left V 1 base short and J 2 bases short, with 6 bases between. The CDR3 is 13 amino acids. The DNA for the CDR3 is TGTGCCAGCAGTTTATCAGGAACCTACGAGCAGTACTTC. It yields the protein CASSLSGTYEQYF.

The V gene is TRBV15, the J gene TRBJ1-5; TRBD1 aligns across 8 bases. In germline, CDR1 is LNHNV, CDR2 YYDKDF (reference sequence). CDR3 size: 15 residues. V lost 2 bases, J lost 7 bases, and 7 bases stayed unmatched. The CDR3: CATSRTGTGIQPQHF. The CDR3 DNA sequence: TGTGCCACCAGCAGAACTGGGACAGGTATCCAGCCCCAGCATTTT.

The chain combines TRBV27 with TRBJ2-1; 8 nucleotides line up with TRBD2. V dropped 7 bases and J dropped 7; count of bases not matched to a gene: 9. The CDR3 is 14 residues long. Looked up from germline, CDR1 is MNHEY and CDR2 is SMNVEV (reference sequence). The DNA of the CDR3 is TGTGCCAGCACGCCGCCGGGGGGGCGTAATGAGCAGTTCTTC. Translation: CASTPPGGRNEQFF.

The chain is built from TRBV6-8 and TRBJ2-5; TRBD1 aligns across 9 bases. The germline V gene encodes CDR1 MNHGY and CDR2 SAAAGT. This CDR3 has 15 residues. After removal of 5 bases from V and 5 bases from J, the junction contained 9 bases not matched to a gene. The CDR3 sequence: CASSRDRVGGETQYF. CDR3 nucleotides: TGTGCCAGCAGTAGGGACAGGGTGGGGGGGGAGACCCAGTACTTC.

J is TRBJ1-1 and V is TRBV4-1; D is unclear. CDR3 length equals 14 residues. The V end was cut by 1 base, the J end by 1 base, with 7 bases between. CDR1 is MGHRA, CDR2 YSYEKL, per germline. The CDR3 DNA is TGCGCCAGCAGCCAAGGTCCGGGGAACACTGAAGCTTTCTTT. Protein: CASSQGPGNTEAFF.

The chain carries TRBV7-6 and TRBJ2-7; TRBD1 aligns across 10 bases. Per germline, CDR1 SGHVS and CDR2 FNYEAQ. Germline trimming cut 3 bases from V and 4 bases from J; bases unmatched to any gene: 3. This CDR3 region has 14 residues. The chain's CDR3 is CASSFGTGEYEQYF. CDR3 coding DNA: TGTGCCAGCAGCTTCGGGACAGGGGAGTACGAGCAGTACTTC.